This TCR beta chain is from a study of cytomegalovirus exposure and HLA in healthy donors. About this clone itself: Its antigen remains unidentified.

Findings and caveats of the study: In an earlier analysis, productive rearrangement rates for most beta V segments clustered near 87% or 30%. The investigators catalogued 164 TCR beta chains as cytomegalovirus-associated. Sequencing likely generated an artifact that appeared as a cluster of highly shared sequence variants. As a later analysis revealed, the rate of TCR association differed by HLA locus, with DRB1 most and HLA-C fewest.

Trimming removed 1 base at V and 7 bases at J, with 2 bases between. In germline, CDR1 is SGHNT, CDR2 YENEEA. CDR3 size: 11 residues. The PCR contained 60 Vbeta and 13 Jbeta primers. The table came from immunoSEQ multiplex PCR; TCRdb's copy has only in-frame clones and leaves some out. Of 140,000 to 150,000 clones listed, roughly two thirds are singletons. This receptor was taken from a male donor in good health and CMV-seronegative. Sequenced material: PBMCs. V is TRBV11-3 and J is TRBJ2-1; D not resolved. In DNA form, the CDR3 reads TGTGCCAGCAGCTTAGCAAATGAGCAGTTCTTC. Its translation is CASSLANEQFF. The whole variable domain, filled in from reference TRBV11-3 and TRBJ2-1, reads EAGVVQSPRYKIIEKKQPVAFWCNPISGHNTLYWYLQNLGQGPELLIRYENEEAVDDSQLPKDRFSAERLKGVDSTLKIQPAELGDSAVYLCASSLANEQFFGPGTRLTVL.